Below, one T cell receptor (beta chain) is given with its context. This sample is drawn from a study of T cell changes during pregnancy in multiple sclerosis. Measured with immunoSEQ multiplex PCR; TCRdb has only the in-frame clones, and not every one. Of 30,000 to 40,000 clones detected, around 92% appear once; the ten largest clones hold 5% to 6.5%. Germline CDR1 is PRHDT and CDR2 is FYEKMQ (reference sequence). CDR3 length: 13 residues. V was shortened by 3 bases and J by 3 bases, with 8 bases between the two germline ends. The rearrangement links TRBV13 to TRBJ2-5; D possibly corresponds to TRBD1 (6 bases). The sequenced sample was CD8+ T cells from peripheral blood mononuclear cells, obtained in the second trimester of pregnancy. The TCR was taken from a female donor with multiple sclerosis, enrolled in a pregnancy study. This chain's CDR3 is CASSFGGEETQYF. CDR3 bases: TGTGCCAGCAGCTTTGGGGGCGAAGAGACCCAGTACTTC.